Shown below are 24 T cell receptor beta chains from a single sample sequenced in a study of cytomegalovirus exposure and HLA in healthy donors. The PCR employed 60 Vbeta primers together with 13 Jbeta primers. The assay was immunoSEQ multiplex PCR, and TCRdb's table has in-frame clones only and misses some. The sample lists 250,000 to 300,000 clones; about four fifths were seen once. Input material: PBMCs. The receptors originated from a middle-aged woman in good health and CMV-seropositive.

This clone turned up a few times. The chain joins TRBV7-9 to TRBJ2-7, with 7 bases aligning to TRBD1. Unmatched junction bases numbered 16, after V lost 2 bases and J lost 3 bases. The germline CDR1 and CDR2 sequences are SEHNR and FQNEAQ (reference sequence). The CDR3 runs 18 residues. The CDR3 loop reads CASSLSSRPTGNIYEQYF. For the CDR3, the DNA is TGTGCCAGCAGCTTAAGTTCCCGTCCGACAGGGAACATCTACGAGCAGTACTTC. The full variable domain, its missing parts supplied by reference TRBV7-9 and TRBJ2-7, is DTGVSQNPRHKITKRGQNVTFRCDPISEHNRLYWYRQTLGQGPEFLTYFQNEAQLEKSRLLSDRFSAERPKGSFSTLEIQRTEQGDSAMYLCASSLSSRPTGNIYEQYFGPGTRLTVT.

The J gene is TRBJ2-1, the V gene TRBV7-9, with TRBD2 matching over 9 bases. CDR3 length equals 15 residues. Germline V CDR1 and CDR2: SEHNR, FQNEAQ (reference sequence). V lost 4 bases and J lost 4; bases outside the gene matches: 5. The CDR3 sequence is CASSWVAGGYNEQFF. The CDR3 region has the DNA TGTGCCAGCAGCTGGGTGGCGGGGGGGTACAATGAGCAGTTCTTC.

This chain links TRBV4-2 with TRBJ2-5, with 13 bases fitting TRBD2. After removal of 2 bases from V and 8 bases from J, the junction contained 8 bases not matched to a gene. The CDR3 totals 16 residues. CDR1 and CDR2 from the germline V gene are LGHNA and YNFKEQ. CDR3 amino acids: CASSQITSGRDPTQYF. The DNA of the CDR3 is TGTGCCAGCAGCCAAATTACTAGCGGGAGGGACCCAACCCAGTACTTC.

The gene calls are TRBV19 and TRBJ1-4; TRBD1 aligns across 12 bases. The CDR3 totals 20 residues. Trimming removed 6 bases from V and 7 bases from J; junction bases left unmatched: 21. Germline CDR1 reads LNHDA; CDR2 reads SQIVND (reference sequence). The CDR3 sequence is CASRFTKPGQGATGFEKLFF. CDR3 in DNA: TGTGCCAGTAGATTTACTAAGCCGGGACAGGGGGCGACGGGATTTGAAAAACTGTTTTTT.

The genes are TRBV11-2 and TRBJ1-2; possible D gene TRBD1, 5 bases. The germline CDR1 and CDR2 sequences are SGHAT and FQNNGV. This CDR3 spans 14 amino acids. The V gene lost 1 base and the J gene lost 2 bases, with 8 bases spanning the gap. The CDR3 nucleotides are TGTGCCAGCAGCTTAGCCCCAGGGAACTATGGCTACACCTTC. Translated: CASSLAPGNYGYTF.

V and J are TRBV29-1 and TRBJ2-1, with D possibly being TRBD2 (5 bases). The CDR3 is made up of 14 amino acids. The germline V and J ends were trimmed by 8 bases and 8 bases, with 22 bases remaining between them. Germline assignment: CDR1 SQVTM and CDR2 ANQGSEA. The CDR3 sequence: CSTRVGLAIDEQFF. CDR3 DNA sequence: TGCAGCACTAGGGTTGGGCTAGCAATCGATGAGCAGTTCTTC.

The chain employs TRBV5-1 and TRBJ2-7, with D perhaps matching TRBD1 (5 bases). Germline V gene lookup returns CDR1 SGHRS and CDR2 YFSETQ. The CDR3 covers 16 residues. V was cut by 0 bases and J by 6 bases, with 19 bases left in between. The CDR3 DNA is TGCGCCAGCAGCTTGGGGGCAGGGTCCATGGTACCCGAGCAGTACTTC. It encodes CASSLGAGSMVPEQYF.

The chain recombines TRBV11-1 with TRBJ2-2; D remains unclear. V lost 1 base, J lost 3 bases, and 6 bases lay in between. This CDR3 is 14 amino acids long. CDR1 and CDR2 from the germline V gene are SGHAT and FQDESV (reference sequence). In nucleotides, the CDR3 is TGTGCCAGCAGCTTAGAAGAGTACACCGGGGAGCTGTTTTTT. It yields the protein CASSLEEYTGELFF.

V usage is TRBV7-9 and J usage is TRBJ2-1, with 11 bases identical to TRBD2. The germline V gene encodes CDR1 SEHNR and CDR2 FQNEAQ (reference sequence). The V gene end was trimmed by 5 bases and the J gene end by 10 bases; junction bases not matched to a gene: 10. CDR3 length equals 15 residues. The CDR3 bases are TGTGCCAGCAGCCTAGGTAGCGGGAGGGCCTTAGAGCAGTTCTTC. Its protein is CASSLGSGRALEQFF.

Only one count was recorded for this clone. The chain is built from TRBV2 and TRBJ1-1; 7 nucleotides agree with TRBD1. Germline-derived CDR1 and CDR2 are SNHLY and FYNNEI. V lost 1 base, J lost 4 bases, and 0 bases stayed unmatched. This CDR3 contains 13 residues. The chain's CDR3 is CASSEGQGTEAFF. In DNA form, the CDR3 reads TGTGCCAGCAGTGAAGGACAGGGCACTGAAGCTTTCTTT.

The table lists this clone with a few counts. The chain carries TRBV6-6 and TRBJ2-3, with a tentative D call TRBD2 (5 bases). Germline V CDR1 and CDR2: MNHNY, SVGAGI (reference sequence). Trimming removed 6 bases from V and 10 bases from J, with 14 bases in between. The CDR3 extends over 12 amino acids. In DNA form, the CDR3 reads TGTGCCAGCAGCCAACTAGATTTATCGCAGTATTTT. This gives the protein CASSQLDLSQYF.

This chain connects TRBV6-1 to TRBJ2-3, with D perhaps TRBD1 (7 bases). The CDR3 length is 15 residues. Looked up from germline, CDR1 is MNHNS and CDR2 is SASEGT. V was cut by 3 bases and J by 3 bases, with 13 bases left in between. CDR3 amino acids: CASSDWSGGTDTQYF. In DNA form, the CDR3 reads TGTGCCAGCAGTGATTGGTCAGGGGGGACAGATACGCAGTATTTT.

The chain is built from TRBV30 and TRBJ2-7; the D gene is possibly TRBD1 (6 bases). This CDR3 is 15 amino acids long. Looked up from germline, CDR1 is GTSNPN and CDR2 is SVGIG (reference sequence). The ends were cut back, 0 bases at V and 9 bases at J, with 21 bases in the middle. This chain's CDR3 is CAWSVGQTSWQGQYF. For the CDR3, the DNA is TGTGCCTGGAGTGTAGGACAGACAAGCTGGCAGGGGCAGTACTTC.

V and J are TRBV7-2 and TRBJ2-7; 8 bases fit TRBD2. In germline, CDR1 is SGHTA, CDR2 FQGNSA. The length of the CDR3 is 14 residues. After removal of 4 bases from V and 3 bases from J, the junction contained 5 bases not matched to a gene. CDR3 DNA: TGTGCCAGCAGCTATAGCGGGATACTCTACGAGCAGTACTTC. Protein sequence: CASSYSGILYEQYF.

The J gene is TRBJ2-1, the V gene TRBV14; 10 nucleotides match TRBD2. This CDR3 is 15 amino acids long. The J segment lost 3 bases and the V segment lost 3 bases, leaving 2 bases of the junction unmatched. Germline CDR1 is SGHDN and CDR2 is FVKESK. CDR3: CASSQPSGGYNEQFF. CDR3 bases: TGTGCCAGCAGCCAGCCTAGCGGGGGCTACAATGAGCAGTTCTTC.

As regards this clone: The sample carries other DNA sequences with the same CDR3. CDR3 in amino acids: CASSSSGSSYNEQFF. The CDR3 DNA reads as TGCGCCAGCAGTTCTAGCGGGAGTTCCTACAATGAGCAGTTCTTC. The rearrangement joins TRBV5-1 to TRBJ2-1; 10 nucleotides align to TRBD2. Trimming cost V 5 bases and J 1 base; bases outside gene matches: 3. CDR3 length: 15 amino acids. Germline lookup yields CDR1 SGHRS and CDR2 YFSETQ.

The rearrangement uses TRBV28 and TRBJ2-1; D might be TRBD1 (7 bases). The V end lost 10 bases, the J end lost 5 bases, and 12 bases lay between the germline ends. Germline V CDR1 and CDR2: MDHEN, SYDVKM. The CDR3 is 12 amino acids. Here the CDR3 reads CAIRRGHNEQFF. DNA for the CDR3: TGTGCCATTAGGAGGGGGCACAATGAGCAGTTCTTC.

The chain uses TRBV30 and TRBJ2-1; TRBD2 aligns across 10 bases. From germline, CDR1 is GTSNPN and CDR2 SVGIG (reference sequence). Losses at the gene ends were 0 bases for V and 2 bases for J; bases not matched to a gene: 16. The CDR3 has 20 amino acids. Written as DNA, the CDR3 is TGTGCCTGGAGTGTATGGCCAGGTTCAGTCAGCGGGAGGGCCTACAATGAGCAGTTCTTC. Its protein product is CAWSVWPGSVSGRAYNEQFF.

The V call is TRBV5-8, the J call TRBJ1-5; tentative D call: TRBD1 (5 bases). The V end lost 8 bases, the J end lost 2 bases, and 20 bases lay between the germline ends. The CDR3 length is 16 residues. Germline V gene sequence: CDR1 SGHTS, CDR2 YDEGEE. In nucleotides, the CDR3 is TGTGCCAGTAATACCCCTGGAGGGGTTGGCAATCAGCCCCAGCATTTT. Protein product: CASNTPGGVGNQPQHF.

This chain joins TRBV2 and TRBJ1-3; 8 nucleotides align to TRBD1. Trimming took 6 bases from V and 4 from J; bases not matched to a gene: 2. Per germline, CDR1 SNHLY and CDR2 FYNNEI. This CDR3 region has 13 residues. DNA for the CDR3: TGTGCCAGCAGGGGGGACAGGGGAAACACCATATATTTT. Its protein is CASRGDRGNTIYF.

DNA for the CDR3: TGTGCCAGCAGTGATTCGCATCGGGGGGGTTCGCGGGAGACCCAGTACTTC. It is translated as CASSDSHRGGSRETQYF. The chain links TRBV25-1 to TRBJ2-5; 8 bases match TRBD2. CDR1 is MGHDK and CDR2 is SYGVNS in the germline V gene. The CDR3 is made up of 17 amino acids. J lost 5 bases, V lost 3 bases, and 14 bases had no gene match.

The chain combines TRBV5-1 with TRBJ2-5, with 9 bases that match TRBD2. The DNA matches TRBJ2-7 better at its end, which makes the J call doubtful. The CDR3 runs 16 residues. CDR1 and CDR2 from the germline V gene are SGHRS and YFSETQ. This chain's CDR3 is CASGRGDLAGVYEQYF. The CDR3 DNA reads as TGCGCCAGCGGGCGGGGGGACTTAGCGGGAGTCTACGAGCAGTACTTC.

The chain carries TRBV12-5 and TRBJ2-1; the D gene is possibly TRBD2 (6 bases). This CDR3 has 17 amino acids. V dropped 3 bases and J dropped 2 bases, with 17 bases sitting between them. The germline V gene encodes CDR1 LGHNT and CDR2 FRNRAP. The CDR3 sequence: CASGFGPGTLTYNEQFF. CDR3 bases: TGTGCTAGTGGTTTTGGACCAGGGACTCTAACCTACAATGAGCAGTTCTTC.

This chain links TRBV6-1 with TRBJ2-1, with TRBD2 identical over 7 bases. There are 14 residues in the CDR3. Unmatched junction bases numbered 2, after V lost 6 bases and J lost 0 bases. From germline, CDR1 is MNHNS and CDR2 SASEGT. The CDR3, as DNA: TGTGCCAGCAGCCGGGACTACTCCTACAATGAGCAGTTCTTC. This codes for CASSRDYSYNEQFF.